Described below is a single T cell receptor (beta chain) sequence and its context. Its antigen is undetermined. The PCR made use of 60 Vbeta and 13 Jbeta primers. Assay: immunoSEQ multiplex PCR; the TCRdb copy retains only in-frame clones and omits some. Of over 85,000 clones in the sample, about 80% were seen once. The CDR3 extends over 13 amino acids. Losses at the gene ends were 10 bases for V and 5 bases for J; bases not matched to a gene: 9. CDR1 and CDR2 (germline): ENHRY, SYGVKD. The record originates from a study of cytomegalovirus exposure and HLA in healthy donors. Study-level information: Within an early data release were about 85 million unique TCRs drawn from HLA-typed donors. There were several hundred genotyped donors. Of these, 75% to 90% fell in the genetic ancestry cluster associated with self-reported Caucasian donors.

Study conclusions and caveats: In a later analysis, TCR beta V- and J-gene trimming was associated with a missense DCLRE1C variant. In all likelihood, a cluster of highly shared sequence variants was a sequencing artifact.

Material: PBMCs. The origin of this receptor is a female donor in good health and CMV-seropositive. J is TRBJ2-5 and V is TRBV10-3, with 8 positions matching TRBD1. Here the CDR3 reads CATGQGVGETQYF. The CDR3 DNA reads TGTGCCACCGGACAGGGTGTAGGGGAGACCCAGTACTTC.